The 29 T cell receptor beta chains reported below all come from one sample, sequenced in a study of neurological immune-mediated disorders (dated by TCRdb to between 2018 and 2021). Receptor libraries were prepared by 5' RACE. Reads for this sample came from an Illumina HiSeq 2500. TCRdb reprocessed the public reads (quality trimming at Q25 with fastp, clone calling with MiXCR) and kept in-frame beta chains. One record per CDR3 amino acid sequence lists the most common genes and DNA. Present in this sample are 110,000 or so distinct CDR3 sequences, roughly 3.1% of which were seen just once. The ten largest clones add up to 1% to 1.5% of the sample. Input material: PBMCs. These receptors all stem from a woman aged 25 to 39 with multiple sclerosis.

This clonotype has a count of ten or more. J is TRBJ2-2 and V is TRBV30; D call uncertain. The germline V gene encodes CDR1 GTSNPN and CDR2 SVGIG (reference sequence). V was shortened by 3 bases and J by 8 bases, with 16 bases between the two germline ends. CDR3 length: 14 amino acids. CDR3 protein: CAWRSATRVGELFF. The CDR3 DNA sequence: TGTGCCTGGAGATCCGCTACCCGCGTAGGGGAGCTGTTTTTT.

The rearrangement links TRBV10-3 to TRBJ2-1; D may be TRBD2 (6 bases). CDR3 length: 15 residues. Per the germline V gene, CDR1 is ENHRY and CDR2 is SYGVKD. V lost 6 bases, J lost 5 bases, and 17 bases lay in between. The DNA for the CDR3 is TGTGCCATCAGCAAATCGGGGGAACTCAACAATGAGCAGTTCTTC. It encodes CAISKSGELNNEQFF.

This clonotype was seen a few times. The chain carries TRBV20-1 and TRBJ1-2; D ambiguous. The CDR3 covers 12 residues. The V gene's germline CDR1 is DFQATT and CDR2 SNEGSKA (reference sequence). V dropped 3 bases and J dropped 6 bases, with 11 bases sitting between them. The CDR3 nucleotides are TGCAGTGCTAGCGGCGGGAACGATGGCTACACCTTC. Translation gives CSASGGNDGYTF.

At least ten counts were recorded for this clonotype. V usage is TRBV7-6 and J usage is TRBJ2-1; D possibly corresponds to TRBD2 (7 bases). V lost 5 bases and J 9 bases, leaving 23 bases between the germline ends. Germline V CDR1 and CDR2: SGHVS, FNYEAQ. CDR3 size: 16 residues. CDR3 sequence (DNA): TGTGCCAGCAGCCCTAGGGCGGGGGCCCTAAGTGGTGAGCAGTTCTTC. Its translation is CASSPRAGALSGEQFF.

There are many counts of this clonotype. CDR3 amino acids: CASSSAVGGQPQHF. The CDR3 DNA sequence: TGTGCCAGCAGCTCCGCCGTTGGGGGTCAGCCCCAGCATTTT. This chain uses TRBV7-2 with TRBJ1-5; weak D call: TRBD1 (5 bases). V was clipped by 4 bases and J by 6 bases, with 13 bases between them. Germline CDR1 and CDR2: SGHTA and FQGNSA. The CDR3 covers 14 residues.

This clonotype showed up many times. The chain employs TRBV29-1 and TRBJ2-2, with D possibly TRBD1 on 6 matching bases. V shed 7 bases and J shed 0 bases, with 30 bases lying between them. Germline assignment: CDR1 SQVTM and CDR2 ANQGSEA. This CDR3 is 20 amino acids long. CDR3 residues: CSAELLRGRGRDSNTGELFF. The CDR3 DNA sequence: TGCAGCGCCGAATTGTTGAGGGGCAGGGGCAGAGATTCGAACACCGGGGAGCTGTTTTTT.

This clonotype was found many times. The gene calls are TRBV20-1 and TRBJ1-1; maybe TRBD1 (5 bases). With 6 bases removed from V and 4 bases from J, the gap between germline ends came to 18 bases. The CDR3 covers 14 residues. CDR1 is DFQATT and CDR2 is SNEGSKA in the germline V gene (reference sequence). CDR3: CSAGRDHPPTEAFF. The CDR3 DNA reads as TGCAGTGCCGGCCGGGACCATCCTCCCACTGAAGCTTTCTTT.

This clonotype has at least ten counts. V is TRBV24-1 and J is TRBJ2-5; 12 positions match TRBD2. This CDR3 spans 15 amino acids. J lost 4 bases, V lost 2 bases, and 1 base had no gene match. Germline V gene lookup returns CDR1 KGHDR and CDR2 SFDVKD. This CDR3 reads CATSDSGLAGETQYF. CDR3 in DNA: TGTGCCACCAGTGATTCGGGACTAGCGGGAGAGACCCAGTACTTC.

On this clonotype itself: A junction boundary mismatches the germline segment, possibly from a read error. The gene calls are TRBV10-3 and TRBJ1-5, with D perhaps TRBD1 (5 bases). Germline V gives CDR1 ENHRY, CDR2 SYGVKD. The CDR3 is 14 residues long. As DNA, the CDR3 is TGTGCCATCAGTGAAGACAGTTACTATAAGACCCAGAATTTT. This gives the protein CAISEDSYYKTQNF.

This clonotype appeared many times. V gene TRBV20-1 combines with J gene TRBJ2-5; 12 positions match TRBD1. V lost 5 bases to trimming and J lost 3 bases; unmatched junction nucleotides: 4. The CDR3 totals 14 residues. Germline CDR1 and CDR2: DFQATT and SNEGSKA (reference sequence). This CDR3 reads CSAGDRGLEETQYF. As DNA, the CDR3 is TGCAGTGCTGGGGACAGGGGGCTGGAAGAGACCCAGTACTTC.

This clonotype was recorded many times. The chain links TRBV20-1 to TRBJ2-5, with a tentative D call TRBD2 (5 bases). The CDR3 is 14 amino acids. Germline V gives CDR1 DFQATT, CDR2 SNEGSKA (reference sequence). V lost 5 bases, J lost 0 bases, and 13 bases lay in between. The chain's CDR3 is CSAQSLENQETQYF. DNA for the CDR3: TGCAGTGCTCAATCACTAGAGAACCAAGAGACCCAGTACTTC.

Worth noting for this clonotype: In this CDR3 the conserved last residue, phenylalanine or tryptophan, is missing, so a read error is likely. CDR3 region: CASSLEGRLQETQYN. CDR3 sequence (DNA): TGTGCCAGCAGCTTGGAGGGCAGGCTACAAGAGACCCAGTACAAC. V and J are TRBV5-5 and TRBJ2-5; D not resolved. The CDR3 has 15 residues. The ends were cut back, 0 bases at V and 2 bases at J, with 11 bases in the middle. Per germline, CDR1 SGHKS and CDR2 YYEKEE (reference sequence).

This clonotype showed up many times. V gene TRBV3-1 combines with J gene TRBJ2-5; D possibly matches TRBD1 or TRBD2 (5 bases each). Per the germline V gene, CDR1 is LGHDT and CDR2 is YNNKEL (reference sequence). V lost 0 bases to trimming and J lost 3 bases, with 11 bases between them. CDR3 length: 15 residues. CDR3 sequence (DNA): TGTGCCAGCAGCCAAGATGACCGGGGCAAAGAGACCCAGTACTTC. Its protein product is CASSQDDRGKETQYF.

This clonotype appeared many times. The chain links TRBV18 to TRBJ1-2; D is unresolved. Germline CDR1 KGHSH, CDR2 LQKENI. V gave up 4 bases and J gave up 0 bases, with 12 bases separating them. The CDR3 totals 15 residues. CDR3 in amino acids: CASSLRRETNYGYTF. CDR3 nucleotide sequence: TGTGCCAGCTCACTAAGGAGGGAAACTAACTATGGCTACACCTTC.

A single count supports this clonotype. A much larger clone differs from this one at a single base, so this may be a read error. V usage is TRBV10-2 and J usage is TRBJ2-7; D gene unclear. CDR3 length equals 13 residues. The V gene's germline CDR1 is WSHSY and CDR2 SAAADI. V was shortened by 6 bases and J by 7 bases, with 16 bases between the two germline ends. CDR3 DNA: TGCGCCAGCAGGATAGGGTACAGCCTGGAGCAGTACTTC. Protein product: CASRIGYSLEQYF.

This clonotype was observed at least ten times. The V and J genes are TRBV10-2 and TRBJ2-5; no definite D call. CDR1 WSHSY and CDR2 SAAADI come from the germline V gene. The CDR3 consists of 14 residues. Between the trimmed V and J ends, which lost 4 bases and 5 bases, there was a span of 14 bases. Here the CDR3 DNA reads TGCGCCAGCAGTGCCAGACTTTCATCGGAGACCCAGTACTTC. Its protein is CASSARLSSETQYF.

This clonotype was counted many times. V and J are TRBV5-4 and TRBJ2-5; D is ambiguous. The length of the CDR3 is 14 residues. CDR1 is SGHNT, CDR2 YYREEE, per germline (reference sequence). Trimming pared 0 bases from V and 5 bases from J, leaving 11 bases between. The CDR3 DNA reads as TGTGCCAGCAGCTTGGCGGGTCCACTGGAGACCCAGTACTTC. Its protein product is CASSLAGPLETQYF. Together with reference TRBV5-4 and TRBJ2-5, the CDR3 gives the full variable domain: ETGVTQSPTHLIKTRGQQVTLRCSSQSGHNTVSWYQQALGQGPQFIFQYYREEENGRGNFPPRFSGLQFPNYSSELNVNALELDDSALYLCASSLAGPLETQYFGPGTRLLVL.

This clonotype has at least ten counts. The rearrangement uses TRBV10-2 and TRBJ1-1, with no clear D. Germline values: CDR1 WSHSY, CDR2 SAAADI. Between the trimmed V and J ends, which lost 7 bases and 1 base, there was a span of 4 bases. CDR3 length: 11 residues. CDR3 nucleotides: TGCGCCAGCACCCAGAACACTGAAGCTTTCTTT. It translates to CASTQNTEAFF.

This clonotype was picked up many times. The chain is built from TRBV7-8 and TRBJ2-1; D may match TRBD1 or TRBD2 (5 bases each). Per germline, CDR1 SGHVS and CDR2 FQNEAQ. The CDR3 is 12 amino acids. V lost 1 base and J lost 8, with 6 bases in between. In DNA form, the CDR3 reads TGTGCCAGCAGCTTAGTGGGGGATGAGCAGTTCTTC. Translation gives CASSLVGDEQFF.

This chain joins TRBV7-9 and TRBJ1-1, with no clear D. The germline V and J ends were trimmed by 3 bases and 1 base, with 15 bases remaining between them. The germline CDR1 and CDR2 sequences are SEHNR and FQNEAQ (reference sequence). The CDR3 length is 16 residues. The CDR3 DNA is TGTGCCAGCAGCTTGGCCCAAGGCCATGGGAACACTGAAGCTTTCTTT. It is translated as CASSLAQGHGNTEAFF.

This clonotype was recorded many times. V gene TRBV5-1 combines with J gene TRBJ2-3; TRBD2 is a possible D gene (6 bases). The V end was cut by 0 bases, the J end by 0 bases, with 11 bases between. The CDR3 totals 16 residues. The germline CDR1 and CDR2 sequences are SGHRS and YFSETQ. This chain's CDR3 is CASSLAGGTSTDTQYF. The CDR3 DNA reads TGCGCCAGCAGCTTGGCCGGAGGGACTAGCACAGATACGCAGTATTTT.

This clonotype was seen at least ten times. This chain links TRBV12-3 or TRBV12-4 with TRBJ2-1; D perhaps matches TRBD1 (5 bases). The CDR3 consists of 16 residues. V was shortened by 6 bases and J by 3 bases, with 18 bases between the two germline ends. CDR3 coding DNA: TGTGCCAGCAGGGATTGGGGCAGGGCCGGCTACAATGAGCAGTTCTTC. Translated: CASRDWGRAGYNEQFF.

This clonotype was seen ten or more times. V is TRBV5-1 and J is TRBJ2-7; no reliable D call. With 0 bases removed from V and 2 bases from J, the gap between germline ends came to 21 bases. CDR1 and CDR2 from the germline V gene are SGHRS and YFSETQ. The length of the CDR3 is 18 residues. The CDR3 loop reads CASSLDPLRSEDPYEQYF. Written as DNA, the CDR3 is TGCGCCAGCAGCTTGGATCCCTTGCGTTCAGAGGACCCCTACGAGCAGTACTTC.

This clonotype has ten or more counts. The gene calls are TRBV6-2 or TRBV6-3 and TRBJ2-1; a possible D gene is TRBD2 (5 bases). The CDR3 covers 12 residues. V was cut by 3 bases and J by 8 bases, with 8 bases left in between. The germline V gene has CDR1 MNHEY and CDR2 SVGEGT. The CDR3 protein is CASSYLGDEQFF. Here the CDR3 DNA reads TGTGCCAGCAGTTATCTGGGAGATGAGCAGTTCTTC.

This clonotype was detected ten times or more. The rearrangement joins TRBV20-1 to TRBJ1-2; D gene unclear. CDR1 is DFQATT and CDR2 is SNEGSKA in the germline V gene (reference sequence). The V gene lost 2 bases and the J gene lost 8 bases, with 15 bases spanning the gap. This CDR3 comprises 13 residues. The CDR3 nucleotides are TGCAGTGCTAGACCCCAGAACCAAGGAGGCTACACCTTC. This gives the protein CSARPQNQGGYTF.

This clonotype appeared many times. The chain links TRBV5-8 to TRBJ2-4, with 11 bases lining up with TRBD2. The CDR3 runs to 16 residues. Germline V CDR1 and CDR2: SGHTS, YDEGEE. Losses at the gene ends were 1 base for V and 7 bases for J; bases not matched to a gene: 7. CDR3 bases: TGTGCCAGCAGCTTGTTCGCCCCTAGCGGGAGGAACATTCAGTACTTC. Protein product: CASSLFAPSGRNIQYF.

The sample holds many counts of this clonotype. The gene calls are TRBV20-1 and TRBJ2-7, with TRBD2 identical over 12 bases. Germline V CDR1 and CDR2: DFQATT, SNEGSKA (reference sequence). This CDR3 is 15 amino acids long. Trimming at V came to 7 bases and at J to 1 base, leaving 8 bases not matched to a gene. The CDR3 sequence: CSGASGGAGSYEQYF. CDR3 DNA sequence: TGCAGTGGTGCTAGCGGGGGGGCCGGGTCCTACGAGCAGTACTTC.

This clonotype was detected many times. The chain combines TRBV7-9 with TRBJ1-6, with a tentative D call TRBD1 (5 bases). Germline V gives CDR1 SEHNR, CDR2 FQNEAQ (reference sequence). There are 14 residues in the CDR3. V was clipped by 3 bases and J by 9 bases, with 12 bases between them. The CDR3 is CASSLGEFRSPLHF. The CDR3 DNA sequence: TGTGCCAGCAGCTTGGGGGAATTCCGTTCACCCCTCCACTTT.

Notes on this clonotype: This may come from a read error, since a much larger clone is one base off. V usage is TRBV7-6 and J usage is TRBJ2-1, with D perhaps TRBD2 (6 bases). Trimming took 5 bases from V and 2 from J, leaving 19 bases between them. The CDR3 sequence is 17 residues long. Germline V gene sequence: CDR1 SGHVS, CDR2 FNYEAQ. Here the CDR3 reads CASSLGGGATPYNEQFF. The CDR3 nucleotides are TGTGCCAGCAGCCTGGGCGGCGGGGCCACCCCCTACAATGAGCAGTTCTTC.